Here is one T cell receptor beta chain with its context. The sample belongs to a study of T cell responses to AZD1222 COVID-19 vaccine. Germline assignment: CDR1 MNHEY and CDR2 SVGAGI. CDR3 size: 14 residues. The V and J ends lost 10 bases and 1 base respectively, with 14 bases between them. Data came from immunoSEQ multiplex PCR; TCRdb stores just in-frame clones and leaves some out. The sample includes 130,000 or so clones, 93% of them seen just once. The chain links TRBV6-5 to TRBJ1-5; D uncertain. This sample comprised peripheral blood, obtained on day 0 of AZD1222 vaccination. The receptor was derived from an adult in good health. CDR3 in amino acids: CATNPEQSNQPQHF. DNA for the CDR3: TGTGCCACCAATCCGGAACAGAGCAATCAGCCCCAGCATTTT.